This TCR beta chain was recovered during a study of siplizumab effects on memory and regulatory T cells. General observations from the study: Many proliferating CD4+ or CD8+ clones remained unclassified. Roughly 75-96% of them could not be assigned either a naive or a memory phenotype. Siplizumab, the agent tested, significantly reduced alloreactive sequences traceable to unstimulated CD4+ memory cells.

Donor pairs, a few in total, had unstimulated naive, memory, effector memory and TEMRA subsets sequenced. The protocol was immunoSEQ multiplex PCR, while the TCRdb copy is restricted to in-frame clones and leaves out a portion. The sample has about 40,000 clones, about 89% seen once; the top ten hold under 0.3%. Comment on this clone: Its antigen remains unidentified.

Sequenced: naive CD4+ T cells sorted from blood. The source is a human donor in good health.

In DNA, the CDR3 is TGTGCCAGCAGCGCCTCCACTAGCGGGAGAGGGAATGAGCAGTTCTTC. It yields the protein CASSASTSGRGNEQFF. The chain has TRBV9 and TRBJ2-1; 11 nucleotides match TRBD2. With 3 bases clipped from V and 7 bases from J, the junction kept 9 bases outside the gene matches. Looked up from germline, CDR1 is SGDLS and CDR2 is YYNGEE. CDR3 length: 16 amino acids.